These 2 T cell receptor beta chains were all obtained from the same sample, sequenced in a study of T cells in Graves' hyperthyroidism and ophthalmopathy. RNA transcripts served as the template for amplifying TCR beta CDR3 regions. The primer set for the first-round RT-PCR of the TCR CDR3 was HTBI. TCRdb independently ran MiXCR on the multiplex PCR reads; one entry per CDR3 protein. Here the sample spans approximately 870,000 distinct CDR3 sequences, around 38% being singletons. Sequences were obtained from blood. The receptors here all came from a young man with Graves' hyperthyroidism.

This clonotype has a handful of counts. The V and J genes are TRBV11-2 and TRBJ1-5, with D unclear. The ends were cut back, 0 bases at V and 6 bases at J, with 6 bases in the middle. The CDR3 has 13 residues. Germline V CDR1 and CDR2: SGHAT, FQNNGV. The CDR3 is CASSLDGFQPQHF. CDR3 DNA sequence: TGTGCCAGCAGCTTAGACGGATTTCAGCCCCAGCATTTT.

This clonotype has only one observation. This chain connects TRBV11-1 to TRBJ1-1; D is possibly TRBD1 (5 bases). Germline CDR1 reads SGHAT; CDR2 reads FQDESV (reference sequence). V lost 11 bases to trimming and J lost 1 base, with 17 bases between them. The CDR3 spans 14 residues. The CDR3 bases are TGTGCCTCCTGCCGGGGGTCGGAGAACACTGAAGCTTTCTTT. The encoded protein is CASCRGSENTEAFF.